Listed below are T cell receptor beta chains from one sample, sequenced in a study of shared clonotypes between healthy human individuals. The data were produced by immunoSEQ multiplex PCR, yet TCRdb's version contains in-frame clones alone and is incomplete. This table holds about 2 million clones, roughly 95% found once. The specimen sequenced was naive CD8+ T cells sorted from blood. These receptors came from a man between 18 and 35 years old in good health. The CDR3 runs from the conserved cysteine through the conserved F or W. A D gene is named only where the DNA matches it firmly. Not all rows give a size; the values are once, few, many and, for expanded clones, a class.

size	J	D	V	DNA	CDR3
.	TRBJ2-7	.	TRBV6-1	TGTGCCAGCAGTGAACCGTCTAGATTTGACTACGAGCAGTACTTC	CASSEPSRFDYEQYF
.	TRBJ2-7	.	TRBV4-1	TGCGCCAGCAGCCAAGAAGCAGGTGACTACTACGAGCAGTACTTC	CASSQEAGDYYEQYF
.	TRBJ1-1	.	TRBV7-9	TGTGCCAGCAGCCCGACAGTACCAAACACTGAAGCTTTCTTT	CASSPTVPNTEAFF
.	TRBJ2-7	TRBD2	TRBV19	TGTGCCAGTAGTCCTTCAATAGCGGGGGAGACCTACGAGCAGTACTTC	CASSPSIAGETYEQYF
.	TRBJ1-5	.	TRBV12-5	TGTGCTAGTGGCGAGGGGGGACTCAATCAGCCCCAGCATTTT	CASGEGGLNQPQHF
.	TRBJ2-1	.	TRBV5-1	TGCGCCAGCAGCTTGGGAGGTCCCCAAACTTACAATGAGCAGTTCTTC	CASSLGGPQTYNEQFF
.	TRBJ2-7	.	TRBV29-1	TGCAGCGTTGAGTTGGCGGACCCCAGCTCCTACGAGCAGTACTTC	CSVELADPSSYEQYF
.	TRBJ1-6	.	TRBV5-8	TGTGCCAGCAGCTTGGTGACGGGCCCCTATAATTCACCCCTCCACTTT	CASSLVTGPYNSPLHF
.	TRBJ2-7	.	TRBV28	TGTGCCAGTTTCGGGACTTCCTCCTACGAGCAGTACTTC	CASFGTSSYEQYF
.	TRBJ2-7	.	TRBV29-1	TGCAGCGCCGCCCATGGGGCTGGCGGGTACGAGCAGTACTTC	CSAAHGAGGYEQYF
.	TRBJ2-1	.	TRBV6-5	TGTGCCAGCAGTTACTCACGGGAAAATGAGCAGTTCTTC	CASSYSRENEQFF
.	TRBJ1-2	.	TRBV4-1	TGCGCCAGCAGCCAAGGAGGGCCTTATGGCTACACCTTC	CASSQGGPYGYTF
.	TRBJ2-3	TRBD2	TRBV5-1	TGCGCCAGCAGCTTGTCGGGGACTACCACAGATACGCAGTATTTT	CASSLSGTTTDTQYF
.	TRBJ2-3	TRBD2	TRBV7-9	TGTGCCAGCAGCTTCACCGGGACTAGCGGGGATCTCACAGATACGCAGTATTTT	CASSFTGTSGDLTDTQYF
.	TRBJ2-1	TRBD1	TRBV10-2	TGCGCCACTAAAACAGGGGGCAATGAGCAGTTCTTC	CATKTGGNEQFF
once	TRBJ1-1	.	TRBV29-1	TGCAGCGTTGTCCTAACAGGGCCCCCCGGGGTGAACACTGAAGCTTTCTTT	CSVVLTGPPGVNTEAFF
.	TRBJ1-1	.	TRBV19	TGTGCCAGTAGTATTATGAGGGAAAACACTGAAGCTTTCTTT	CASSIMRENTEAFF
.	TRBJ2-7	.	TRBV9	TGTGCCAGCAGCGCGGGGCAGAACGAGCAGTACTTC	CASSAGQNEQYF
.	TRBJ2-7	.	TRBV12-2	TGTGCAAGTCGCTTAGGAGTGGGAGTCACGTCCTACGAGCAGTACTTC	CASRLGVGVTSYEQYF
.	TRBJ1-3	.	TRBV7-2	TGTGCCAGCAGCTTAGATCCCCCGTCTTCTGGAAACACCATATATTTT	CASSLDPPSSGNTIYF
.	TRBJ1-2	.	TRBV6-6	TGTGCCAGCAGTCCAGGCTCCCAGGAAAGAAATGGCTACACCTTC	CASSPGSQERNGYTF
.	TRBJ2-3	.	TRBV10-1	TGCGCCAGCAGTGAGGGGGGGGGCCCAGATACGCAGTATTTT	CASSEGGGPDTQYF
.	TRBJ2-3	.	TRBV7-9	TGTGCCAGCAGCTTACTCCCCACAGATACGCAGTATTTT	CASSLLPTDTQYF
.	TRBJ2-1	TRBD2	TRBV5-7	TGTGCCACCGGGCTGGGCGGGAGACCTTCCTACAATGAGCAGTTCTTC	CATGLGGRPSYNEQFF
.	TRBJ1-2	.	TRBV4-1	TGCGCCAGCAGCCAAGTCGTGGGACAACCGTCTAACTATGGCTACACCTTC	CASSQVVGQPSNYGYTF
.	TRBJ1-5	.	TRBV28	TGTGCCAGCAGTTTTTCATTTGGGACTGGCAATCAGCCCCAGCATTTT	CASSFSFGTGNQPQHF
.	TRBJ2-7	.	TRBV15	TGTGCCACCAGCAGAGATACGGGGTCAAGGAACGAGCAGTACTTC	CATSRDTGSRNEQYF
.	TRBJ2-3	.	TRBV30	TGTGCCTGGAGTGTTTTGAAGGGGGGAGATACGCAGTATTTT	CAWSVLKGGDTQYF
.	TRBJ2-1	.	TRBV5-4	TGTGCCAGCAGCTTAGGTCACAATGAGCAGTTCTTC	CASSLGHNEQFF
.	TRBJ1-6	.	TRBV19	TGTGCCAGTAAGGGGGACTCCTATAATTCACCCCTCCACTTT	CASKGDSYNSPLHF
.	TRBJ2-3	.	TRBV7-9	TGTGCCAGCAGCTTATGGGATGGGGGAGAAGATACGCAGTATTTT	CASSLWDGGEDTQYF
.	TRBJ2-5	.	TRBV27	TGTGCCAGCAGTCCCCCATCCGAGACCCAGTACTTC	CASSPPSETQYF
.	TRBJ1-3	TRBD1	TRBV28	TGTGCCAGCAGAAGCGACAGGGAAAGCTCTGGAAACACCATATATTTT	CASRSDRESSGNTIYF
.	TRBJ2-7	TRBD2	TRBV5-1	TGCGCCAGCAGCCCAACCCTAGGACTAGCGGGTCGCTACGAGCAGTACTTC	CASSPTLGLAGRYEQYF
.	TRBJ2-7	TRBD1	TRBV11-3	TGTGCCAGCAGTCGATTCGGACAGGGAGCAGACGAGCAGTACTTC	CASSRFGQGADEQYF
.	TRBJ2-2	.	TRBV10-3	TGTGCCATCAGTGAGTCTACCGACAGTCCCGGGGAGCTGTTTTTT	CAISESTDSPGELFF
.	TRBJ2-3	TRBD2	TRBV2	TGTGCCAGCAGTGGACTCTGGACAGGGTCTGGCGAGACTAGCGGGGGGGTGAGCACAGATACGCAGTATTTT	CASSGLWTGSGETSGGVSTDTQYF
.	TRBJ2-7	TRBD1	TRBV4-3	TGCGCCAGCAGCCAAGATCATAGCAGGGGGTACCCCGAGCAGTACTTC	CASSQDHSRGYPEQYF
.	TRBJ2-7	.	TRBV6-1	TGTGCCAGCAGTTCTATGAGCCGGGAGCAGTACTTC	CASSSMSREQYF
.	TRBJ1-6	.	TRBV5-6	TGTGCCAGCAGCTTGTACAGCGATAATTCACCCCTCCACTTT	CASSLYSDNSPLHF
once	TRBJ2-7	TRBD2	TRBV19	TGTGCCAGTAGAGGACTAGCGGGACCATACGAGCAGTACTTC	CASRGLAGPYEQYF
.	TRBJ2-7	.	TRBV5-1	TGCGCCAGCAGCTTGGTATCCGTATTAGACGGGCAGTACTTC	CASSLVSVLDGQYF
once	TRBJ2-7	.	TRBV4-1	TGCGCCAGCAGCCCCCAGTTGGGCTACGAGCAGTACTTC	CASSPQLGYEQYF
.	TRBJ1-4	.	TRBV7-6	TGTGCCAGCAGCGCGAGGGGGGCTAATGAAAAACTGTTTTTT	CASSARGANEKLFF
.	TRBJ1-1	.	TRBV19	TGTGCCAGTAGTATTGACCAGGGCGTGAACACTGAAGCTTTCTTT	CASSIDQGVNTEAFF
.	TRBJ2-1	.	TRBV7-9	TGTGCCAGCAGCGCCTCTTCCGCGTACAATGAGCAGTTCTTC	CASSASSAYNEQFF
.	TRBJ2-1	TRBD1	TRBV5-8	TGTGCCAGCAGCTTGACGCAGGGGGCCGATGAGCAGTTCTTC	CASSLTQGADEQFF
.	TRBJ2-3	.	TRBV5-1	TGCGCCAGCAGCCTGGAGGACGGTCGCACAGATACGCAGTATTTT	CASSLEDGRTDTQYF
.	TRBJ1-3	.	TRBV6-5	TGTGCCAGCAGTTCACACGAAGAAACTGGAAACACCATATATTTT	CASSSHEETGNTIYF
.	TRBJ2-5	TRBD2	TRBV13	TGTGCCAGCAGAAATAGCGGGGAAAAAGAGACCCAGTACTTC	CASRNSGEKETQYF
.	TRBJ1-1	.	TRBV5-6	TGTGCCAGCAGCACCGGAGCTGAAGCTTTCTTT	CASSTGAEAFF
once	TRBJ1-5	.	TRBV5-8	TGTGCCAGCAGCCCGACCTACCAGACAGCCAGCAATCAGCCCCAGCATTTT	CASSPTYQTASNQPQHF
.	TRBJ2-1	.	TRBV4-3	TGCGCCAGCAGCCAAGATCCCCCCGGCAGTTACAATGAGCAGTTCTTC	CASSQDPPGSYNEQFF
.	TRBJ2-1	.	TRBV7-9	TGTGCCAGCAGAATCCGGTACAATGAGCAGTTCTTC	CASRIRYNEQFF